This T cell receptor (beta chain) was observed in a study of cytomegalovirus exposure and HLA in healthy donors. The CDR3 contains 15 residues. Germline-derived CDR1 and CDR2 are SGHDT and YYEEEE. The V gene lost 4 bases and the J gene lost 1 base, with 14 bases spanning the gap. Remarks on this clone: Its specificity is unknown.

This PCR relied on a set of 60 Vbeta primers and 13 Jbeta primers. Libraries were prepared by immunoSEQ multiplex PCR; TCRdb keeps only in-frame clonotypes and omits some of them. The sample has fewer than 200,000 clones; 85% are singletons. Broader study findings: Specificity of a few CMV-associated chains for CMV antigens was verified in vitro.

Sequencing was carried out using PBMCs. The chain joins TRBV5-6 to TRBJ1-1, with D unclear. This TCR was recovered from a man aged 30 to 39 in good health and CMV-seropositive. The CDR3 spells CASSPQRRGNTEAFF. CDR3 in DNA: TGTGCCAGCAGCCCGCAACGTCGGGGGAACACTGAAGCTTTCTTT.